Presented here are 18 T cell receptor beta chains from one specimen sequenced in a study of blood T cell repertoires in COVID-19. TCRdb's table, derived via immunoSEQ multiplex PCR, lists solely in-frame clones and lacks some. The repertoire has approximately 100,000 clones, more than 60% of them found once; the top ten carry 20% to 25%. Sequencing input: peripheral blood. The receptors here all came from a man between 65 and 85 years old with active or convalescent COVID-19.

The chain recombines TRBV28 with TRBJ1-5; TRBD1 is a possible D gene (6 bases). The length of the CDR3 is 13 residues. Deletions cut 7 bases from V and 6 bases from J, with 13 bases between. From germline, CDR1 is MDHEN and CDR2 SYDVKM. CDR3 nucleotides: TGTGCCAGCACCAAACAGGGCGCTCAGCCCCAGCATTTT. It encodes CASTKQGAQPQHF.

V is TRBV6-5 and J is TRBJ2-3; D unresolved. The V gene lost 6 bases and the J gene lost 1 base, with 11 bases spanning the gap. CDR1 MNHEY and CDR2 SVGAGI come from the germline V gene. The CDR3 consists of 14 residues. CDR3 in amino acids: CASRVLRGTDTQYF. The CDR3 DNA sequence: TGTGCCAGCAGGGTCCTTCGGGGCACAGATACGCAGTATTTT.

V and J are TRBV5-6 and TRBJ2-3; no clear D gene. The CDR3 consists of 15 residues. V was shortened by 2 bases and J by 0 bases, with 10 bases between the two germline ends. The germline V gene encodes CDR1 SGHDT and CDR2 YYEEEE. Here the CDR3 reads CASSFRPTSTDTQYF. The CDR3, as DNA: TGTGCCAGCAGCTTCAGGCCCACTAGCACAGATACGCAGTATTTT.

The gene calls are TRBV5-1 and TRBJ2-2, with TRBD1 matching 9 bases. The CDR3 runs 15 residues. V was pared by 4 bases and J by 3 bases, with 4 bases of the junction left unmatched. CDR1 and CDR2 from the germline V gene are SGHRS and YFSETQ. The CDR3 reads CASSRDRVDTGELFF. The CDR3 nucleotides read TGCGCCAGCAGCAGGGACAGGGTGGACACCGGGGAGCTGTTTTTT. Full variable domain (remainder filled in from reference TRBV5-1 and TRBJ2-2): KAGVTQTPRYLIKTRGQQVTLSCSPISGHRSVSWYQQTPGQGLQFLFEYFSETQRNKGNFPGRFSGRQFSNSRSEMNVSTLELGDSALYLCASSRDRVDTGELFFGEGSRLTVL.

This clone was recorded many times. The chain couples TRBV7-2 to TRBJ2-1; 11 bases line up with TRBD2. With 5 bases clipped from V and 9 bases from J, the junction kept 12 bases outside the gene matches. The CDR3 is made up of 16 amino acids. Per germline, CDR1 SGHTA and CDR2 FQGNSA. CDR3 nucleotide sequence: TGTGCCAGCAGCCCCTGGGGTACTAGCGGGAGAGTTGAGCAGTTCTTC. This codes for CASSPWGTSGRVEQFF.

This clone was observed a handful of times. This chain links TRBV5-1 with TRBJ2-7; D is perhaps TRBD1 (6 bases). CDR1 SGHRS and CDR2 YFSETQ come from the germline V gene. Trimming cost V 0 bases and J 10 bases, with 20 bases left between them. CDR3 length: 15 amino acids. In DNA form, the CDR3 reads TGCGCCAGCAGCTTGGTCGCGGACAGTCCCATTCAACAGTACTTC. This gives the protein CASSLVADSPIQQYF.

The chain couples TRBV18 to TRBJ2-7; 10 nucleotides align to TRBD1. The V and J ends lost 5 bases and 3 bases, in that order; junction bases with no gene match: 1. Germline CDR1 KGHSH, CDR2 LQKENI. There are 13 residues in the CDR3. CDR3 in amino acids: CASSGDRGYEQYF. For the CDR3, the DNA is TGTGCCAGCTCAGGGGACAGGGGCTACGAGCAGTACTTC.

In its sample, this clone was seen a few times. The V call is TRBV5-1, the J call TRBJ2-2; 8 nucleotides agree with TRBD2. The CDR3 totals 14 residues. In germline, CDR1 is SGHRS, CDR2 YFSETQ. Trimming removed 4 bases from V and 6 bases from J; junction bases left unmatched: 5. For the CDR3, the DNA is TGCGCCAGCAGCCTGGGACTAGTCGCCGGGGAGCTGTTTTTT. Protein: CASSLGLVAGELFF. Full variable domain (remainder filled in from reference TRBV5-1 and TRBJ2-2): KAGVTQTPRYLIKTRGQQVTLSCSPISGHRSVSWYQQTPGQGLQFLFEYFSETQRNKGNFPGRFSGRQFSNSRSEMNVSTLELGDSALYLCASSLGLVAGELFFGEGSRLTVL.

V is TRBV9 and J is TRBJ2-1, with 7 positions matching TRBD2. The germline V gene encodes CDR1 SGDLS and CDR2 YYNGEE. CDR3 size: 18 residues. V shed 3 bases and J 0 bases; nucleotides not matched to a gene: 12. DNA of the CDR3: TGTGCCAGCAGCGCCGGGGGGAGGGCGATAAGCTCCTACAATGAGCAGTTCTTC. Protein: CASSAGGRAISSYNEQFF.

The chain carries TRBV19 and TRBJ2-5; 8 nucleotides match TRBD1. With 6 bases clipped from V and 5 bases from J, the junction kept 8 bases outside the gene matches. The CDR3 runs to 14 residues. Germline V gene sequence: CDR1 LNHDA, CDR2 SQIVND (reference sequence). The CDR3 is CASSLAGGGETQYF. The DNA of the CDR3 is TGTGCCAGTAGCTTAGCAGGGGGCGGTGAGACCCAGTACTTC. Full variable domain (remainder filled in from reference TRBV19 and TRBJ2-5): DGGITQSPKYLFRKEGQNVTLSCEQNLNHDAMYWYRQDPGQGLRLIYYSQIVNDFQKGDIAEGYSVSREKKESFPLTVTSAQKNPTAFYLCASSLAGGGETQYFGPGTRLLVL.

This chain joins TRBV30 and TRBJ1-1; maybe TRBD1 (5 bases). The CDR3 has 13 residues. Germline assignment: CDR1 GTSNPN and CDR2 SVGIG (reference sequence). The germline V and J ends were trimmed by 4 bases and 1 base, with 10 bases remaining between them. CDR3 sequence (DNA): TGTGCCTGGACCTGGGGCACGAACACTGAAGCTTTCTTT. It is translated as CAWTWGTNTEAFF.

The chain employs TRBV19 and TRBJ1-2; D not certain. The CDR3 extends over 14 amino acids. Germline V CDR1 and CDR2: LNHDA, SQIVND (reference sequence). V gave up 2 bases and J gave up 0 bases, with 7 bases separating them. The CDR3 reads CASSIRVSNYGYTF. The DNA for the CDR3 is TGTGCCAGTAGTATACGGGTGTCTAACTATGGCTACACCTTC.

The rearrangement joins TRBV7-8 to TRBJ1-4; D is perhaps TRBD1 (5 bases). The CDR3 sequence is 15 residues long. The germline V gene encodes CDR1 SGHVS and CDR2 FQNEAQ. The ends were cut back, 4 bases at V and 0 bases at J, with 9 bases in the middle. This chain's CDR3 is CASSSLTATNEKLFF. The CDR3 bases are TGTGCCAGCAGCTCGTTGACAGCAACTAATGAAAAACTGTTTTTT.

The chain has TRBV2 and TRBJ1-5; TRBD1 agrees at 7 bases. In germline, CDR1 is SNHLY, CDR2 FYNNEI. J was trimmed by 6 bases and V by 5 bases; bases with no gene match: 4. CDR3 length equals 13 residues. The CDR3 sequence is CASSPDRVQPQHF. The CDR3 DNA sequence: TGTGCCAGCAGTCCAGACAGGGTTCAGCCCCAGCATTTT.

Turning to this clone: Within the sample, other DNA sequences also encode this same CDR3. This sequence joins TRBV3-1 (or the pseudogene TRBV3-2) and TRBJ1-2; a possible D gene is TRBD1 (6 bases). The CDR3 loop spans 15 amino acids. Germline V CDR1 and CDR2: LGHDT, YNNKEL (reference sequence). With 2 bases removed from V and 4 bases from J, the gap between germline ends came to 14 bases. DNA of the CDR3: TGTGCCAGCAGCCAACGGTCGGACAGAGGCTATGGCTACACCTTC. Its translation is CASSQRSDRGYGYTF.

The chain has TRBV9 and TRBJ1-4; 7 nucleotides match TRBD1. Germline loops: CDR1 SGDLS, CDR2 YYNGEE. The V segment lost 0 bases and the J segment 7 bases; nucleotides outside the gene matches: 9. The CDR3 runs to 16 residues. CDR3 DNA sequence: TGTGCCAGCAGCGTAGGGCCTACAGGGGTGAGTGAAAAACTGTTTTTT. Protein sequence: CASSVGPTGVSEKLFF. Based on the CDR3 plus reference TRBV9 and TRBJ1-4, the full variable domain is DSGVTQTPKHLITATGQRVTLRCSPRSGDLSVYWYQQSLDQGLQFLIQYYNGEERAKGNILERFSAQQFPDLHSELNLSSLELGDSALYFCASSVGPTGVSEKLFFGSGTQLSVL.

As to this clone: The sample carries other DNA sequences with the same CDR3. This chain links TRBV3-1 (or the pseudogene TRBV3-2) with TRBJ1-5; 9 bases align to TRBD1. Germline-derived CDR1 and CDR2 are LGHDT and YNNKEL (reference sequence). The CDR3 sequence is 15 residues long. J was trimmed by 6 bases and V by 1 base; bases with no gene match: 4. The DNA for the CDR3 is TGTGCCAGCAGCCAAGGACAGGGGGTCGGTCAGCCCCAGCATTTT. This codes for CASSQGQGVGQPQHF.

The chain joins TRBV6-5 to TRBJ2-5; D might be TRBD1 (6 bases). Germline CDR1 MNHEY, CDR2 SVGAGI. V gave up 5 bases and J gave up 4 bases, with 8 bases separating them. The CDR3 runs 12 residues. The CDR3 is CASSRQAETQYF. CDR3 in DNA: TGTGCCAGCAGTAGACAGGCAGAGACCCAGTACTTC.